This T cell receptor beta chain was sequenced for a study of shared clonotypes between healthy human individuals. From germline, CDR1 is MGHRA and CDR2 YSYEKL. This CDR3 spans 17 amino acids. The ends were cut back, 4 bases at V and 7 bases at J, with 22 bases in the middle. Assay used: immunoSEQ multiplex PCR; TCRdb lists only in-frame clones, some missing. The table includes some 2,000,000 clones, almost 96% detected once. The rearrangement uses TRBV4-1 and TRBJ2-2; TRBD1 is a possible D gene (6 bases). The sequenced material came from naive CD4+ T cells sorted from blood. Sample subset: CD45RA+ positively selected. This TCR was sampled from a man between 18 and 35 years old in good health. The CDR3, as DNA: TGCGCCAGCAGCCTATCCTTGGAGGACAGTTTTTACGGGGAGCTGTTTTTT. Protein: CASSLSLEDSFYGELFF.